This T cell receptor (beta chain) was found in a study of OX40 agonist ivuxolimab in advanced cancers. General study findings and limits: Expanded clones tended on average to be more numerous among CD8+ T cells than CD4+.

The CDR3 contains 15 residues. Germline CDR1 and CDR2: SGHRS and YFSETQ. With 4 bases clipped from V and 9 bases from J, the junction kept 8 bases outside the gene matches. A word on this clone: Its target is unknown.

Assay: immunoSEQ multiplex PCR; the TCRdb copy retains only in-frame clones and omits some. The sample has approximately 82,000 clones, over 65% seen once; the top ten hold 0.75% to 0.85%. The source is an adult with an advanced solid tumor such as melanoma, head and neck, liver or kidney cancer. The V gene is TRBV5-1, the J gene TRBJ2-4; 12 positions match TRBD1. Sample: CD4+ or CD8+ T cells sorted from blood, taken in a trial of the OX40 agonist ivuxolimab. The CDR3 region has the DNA TGCGCCAGCAGCCTTGGGGGACAGGGGGCGAGCATTCAGTACTTC. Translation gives CASSLGGQGASIQYF. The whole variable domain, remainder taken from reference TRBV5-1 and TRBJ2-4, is KAGVTQTPRYLIKTRGQQVTLSCSPISGHRSVSWYQQTPGQGLQFLFEYFSETQRNKGNFPGRFSGRQFSNSRSEMNVSTLELGDSALYLCASSLGGQGASIQYFGAGTRLSVL.